The rows below give T cell receptor beta chains drawn from one sample of a study of T cell repertoires in ileal Crohn's disease. The repertoire was sequenced with immunoSEQ multiplex PCR; TCRdb's copy has only in-frame clones and lacks some. The sample has roughly 15,000 clones; 84% are singletons. Sequences were obtained from ileal tissue. These receptors were collected from an adult with Crohn's disease. Each CDR3 is given with its conserved first and last residue. D genes are given only for firm matches. The size of a clone is reported for some rows only, either as once, few or many, or as a class for expanded clones.

TRBD1,TRBJ1-4,NA,TRBV27,CASSLGGWGEKLFF,TGTGCCAGCAGCCTAGGGGGCTGGGGTGAAAAACTGTTTTTT
NA,TRBJ2-2,NA,TRBV25-1,CASSATGRTGELFF,TGTGCCAGCAGTGCGACAGGGAGGACCGGGGAGCTGTTTTTT
TRBD1,TRBJ2-2,once,TRBV18,CASSPQRQGTGELFF,TGTGCCAGCTCACCACAAAGACAGGGCACCGGGGAGCTGTTTTTT
TRBD2,TRBJ2-1,NA,TRBV29-1,CSLRTSGRAGNEQFF,TGCAGCTTAAGGACTAGCGGGAGGGCCGGGAATGAGCAGTTCTTC
NA,TRBJ1-6,NA,TRBV9,CASSVDDRSSYNSPLHF,TGTGCCAGCAGCGTAGACGACAGGAGCTCCTATAATTCACCCCTCCACTTT
NA,TRBJ2-5,once,TRBV29-1,CSSTPWSQETQYF,TGCAGCTCTACCCCGTGGTCACAAGAGACCCAGTACTTC
TRBD1,TRBJ1-4,NA,TRBV2,CASSGDRRSAQLFF,TGTGCCAGCAGCGGGGACAGGAGGTCGGCGCAACTGTTTTTT
TRBD2,TRBJ2-3,once,TRBV5-1,CASSWVGLAGTDTQYF,TGCGCCAGCAGCTGGGTCGGGCTAGCGGGGACAGATACGCAGTATTTT
NA,TRBJ2-6,once,TRBV6-1,CASSARVSSGANVLTF,TGTGCCAGCAGTGCCCGAGTAAGCTCTGGGGCCAACGTCCTGACTTTC
NA,TRBJ1-4,NA,TRBV5-5,CASSLDLNEKLFF,TGTGCCAGCAGCTTGGACCTAAATGAAAAACTGTTTTTT
TRBD2,TRBJ2-5,NA,TRBV30,CASYGASGETQYF,TGTGCCTCGTATGGGGCTAGCGGAGAGACCCAGTACTTC
NA,TRBJ1-3,few,TRBV19,CASTRGEAGNTIYF,TGTGCCTCAACCCGGGGGGAGGCTGGAAACACCATATATTTT
NA,TRBJ1-3,NA,TRBV30,CAWSPRGSGNTIYF,TGTGCCTGGAGTCCCAGGGGCTCTGGAAACACCATATATTTT
TRBD1,TRBJ2-1,NA,TRBV30,CAWSPGQGVVDEQFF,TGTGCCTGGAGTCCCGGACAGGGGGTGGTTGATGAGCAGTTCTTC
TRBD1,TRBJ1-1,NA,TRBV5-1,CASSSSGGNTEAFF,TGCGCCAGCAGCTCGTCAGGGGGAAACACTGAAGCTTTCTTT
NA,TRBJ2-3,NA,TRBV7-2,CASSVSRGDTQYF,TGTGCCAGCAGCGTATCTAGGGGGGATACGCAGTATTTT
TRBD1,TRBJ1-2,once,TRBV2,CASSEQGGFNYGYTF,TGTGCCAGCAGTGAGCAGGGGGGCTTCAACTATGGCTACACCTTC
NA,TRBJ2-1,NA,TRBV5-1,CASSLEARVGDEQFF,TGCGCCAGCAGCTTGGAGGCCAGGGTCGGCGATGAGCAGTTCTTC
TRBD1,TRBJ1-2,NA,TRBV5-4,CASSLQGEGRGYTF,TGTGCCAGCAGCCTACAGGGGGAGGGAAGAGGCTACACCTTC
TRBD1,TRBJ1-5,NA,TRBV19,CASSIDRESNQPQHF,TGTGCCAGTAGTATTGACAGGGAAAGCAATCAGCCCCAGCATTTT
TRBD2,TRBJ2-5,NA,TRBV2,CASSEASGGSETQYF,TGTGCCAGCAGTGAAGCAAGCGGGGGTTCAGAGACCCAGTACTTC
TRBD2,TRBJ2-3,NA,TRBV5-1,CASSLEGRGGTDTQYF,TGCGCCAGCAGCTTGGAAGGGAGGGGAGGCACAGATACGCAGTATTTT
TRBD1,TRBJ1-2,once,TRBV28,CASSTTGLYGYTF,TGTGCCAGCAGTACGACAGGGCTCTATGGCTACACCTTC
TRBD1,TRBJ2-2,NA,TRBV6-5,CASLGQGLPGGELFF,TGTGCCAGCCTTGGACAGGGACTTCCGGGTGGGGAGCTGTTTTTT
TRBD1,TRBJ1-1,NA,TRBV29-1,CSVKQGAATEAFF,TGCAGCGTAAAACAGGGGGCGGCCACTGAAGCTTTCTTT
NA,TRBJ1-2,NA,TRBV6-1,CASSEGGGYGYTF,TGTGCCAGCAGTGAAGGGGGGGGCTATGGCTACACCTTC
NA,TRBJ2-7,NA,TRBV7-8,CASSLRSQIPSYEQYF,TGTGCCAGCAGCTTACGGTCACAGATCCCCTCCTACGAGCAGTACTTC
TRBD1,TRBJ1-4,NA,TRBV28,CASSLLRDRGREKLFF,TGTGCCAGCAGTTTACTCCGGGACAGGGGGCGAGAAAAACTGTTTTTT
TRBD2,TRBJ2-1,NA,TRBV2,CASSEEGSGRRSSEQFF,TGTGCCAGCAGTGAAGAGGGTAGCGGGAGACGGTCTAGTGAGCAGTTCTTC
NA,TRBJ1-5,NA,TRBV30,CAWSVGARQPQHF,TGTGCCTGGAGTGTTGGGGCACGGCAGCCCCAGCATTTT
NA,TRBJ2-5,NA,TRBV6-6,CASLPSRGQETQYF,TGTGCCAGCCTACCAAGTCGCGGCCAAGAGACCCAGTACTTC
NA,TRBJ1-1,NA,TRBV10-3,CAIRRTENTEAFF,TGTGCCATCAGAAGGACAGAGAACACTGAAGCTTTCTTT
NA,TRBJ1-1,NA,TRBV6-5,CASSYSPGARSTEAFF,TGTGCCAGCAGTTACTCGCCTGGGGCCAGAAGCACTGAAGCTTTCTTT
NA,TRBJ2-3,NA,TRBV15,CATTSRLSRDTQYF,TGTGCCACCACTAGCCGCCTCAGTCGGGATACGCAGTATTTT
NA,TRBJ2-1,NA,TRBV19,CASGLTSGPYNEQFF,TGTGCCAGTGGGTTGACGAGCGGTCCCTACAATGAGCAGTTCTTC
TRBD1,TRBJ1-4,NA,TRBV6-5,CASRLTGQGAERVFF,TGTGCCAGCAGGCTAACGGGACAGGGGGCGGAAAGGGTGTTTTTT
NA,TRBJ1-1,NA,TRBV10-3,CAISESQGREAFF,TGTGCCATCAGTGAGTCGCAGGGGCGGGAAGCTTTCTTT
NA,TRBJ1-1,NA,TRBV5-1,CASSGISTENTEAFF,TGCGCCAGCAGCGGCATATCGACAGAGAACACTGAAGCTTTCTTT
NA,TRBJ2-2,NA,TRBV7-2,CASSLRAAGITGELFF,TGTGCCAGCAGCTTAAGGGCGGCAGGGATCACCGGGGAGCTGTTTTTT
TRBD1,TRBJ1-5,NA,TRBV6-1,CASSAQGMSNQPQHF,TGTGCCAGCAGTGCACAGGGGATGAGCAATCAGCCCCAGCATTTT
NA,TRBJ1-4,NA,TRBV4-3,CASSQMGGSEKLFF,TGCGCCAGCAGCCAAATGGGGGGGAGTGAAAAACTGTTTTTT
NA,TRBJ2-7,NA,TRBV30,CAWSPFSLVYEQYF,TGTGCCTGGAGTCCCTTTAGCCTAGTCTACGAGCAGTACTTC
TRBD2,TRBJ2-1,NA,TRBV6-5,CASSLRSGGAGEQFF,TGTGCCAGCAGTCTCCGCAGCGGGGGGGCCGGAGAGCAGTTCTTC
TRBD1,TRBJ1-1,NA,TRBV6-5,CASSYRQGGSPEAFF,TGTGCCAGCAGTTACCGACAGGGGGGCTCCCCGGAAGCTTTCTTT
NA,TRBJ2-3,NA,TRBV7-6,CASRPILGRDTDTQYF,TGTGCCAGCAGACCTATTTTAGGACGGGACACAGATACGCAGTATTTT
TRBD1,TRBJ1-1,NA,TRBV11-2,CASSSRQGGNTEAFF,TGTGCCAGCAGTTCACGTCAGGGGGGGAACACTGAAGCTTTCTTT
NA,TRBJ1-5,once,TRBV7-2,CASSLVGANHQPQHF,TGTGCCAGCAGCTTAGTGGGGGCCAACCATCAGCCCCAGCATTTT
TRBD2,TRBJ2-1,NA,TRBV10-2,CASFGGPGGPSNEQFF,TGCGCCAGCTTTGGTGGTCCGGGAGGGCCGAGCAATGAGCAGTTCTTC
NA,TRBJ1-1,NA,TRBV6-1,CASRDRGVTEAFF,TGTGCCAGCAGGGACCGGGGGGTCACTGAAGCTTTCTTT
TRBD1,TRBJ2-2,NA,TRBV5-1,CASSTDRAGELFF,TGCGCCAGCAGTACGGACAGGGCCGGGGAGCTGTTTTTT